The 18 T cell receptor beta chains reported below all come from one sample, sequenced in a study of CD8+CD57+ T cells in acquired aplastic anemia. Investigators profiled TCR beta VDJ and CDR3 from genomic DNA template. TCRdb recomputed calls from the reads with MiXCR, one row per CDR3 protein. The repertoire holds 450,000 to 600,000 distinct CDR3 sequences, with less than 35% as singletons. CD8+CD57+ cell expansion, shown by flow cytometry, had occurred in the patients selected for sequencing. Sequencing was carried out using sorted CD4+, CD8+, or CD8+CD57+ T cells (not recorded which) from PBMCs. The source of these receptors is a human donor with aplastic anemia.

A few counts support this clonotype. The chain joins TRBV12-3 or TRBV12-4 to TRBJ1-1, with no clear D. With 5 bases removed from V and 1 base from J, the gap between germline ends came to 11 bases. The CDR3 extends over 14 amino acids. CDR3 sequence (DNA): TGTGCCAGCAGTCGGATCAGCCCGAACACTGAAGCTTTCTTT. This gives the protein CASSRISPNTEAFF.

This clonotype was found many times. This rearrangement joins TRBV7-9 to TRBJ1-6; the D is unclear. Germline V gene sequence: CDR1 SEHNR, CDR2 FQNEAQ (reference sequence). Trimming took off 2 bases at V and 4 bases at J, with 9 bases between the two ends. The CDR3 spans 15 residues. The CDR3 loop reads CASSLSGGYNSPLHF. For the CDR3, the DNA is TGTGCCAGCAGCTTATCAGGCGGATATAATTCACCCCTCCACTTT.

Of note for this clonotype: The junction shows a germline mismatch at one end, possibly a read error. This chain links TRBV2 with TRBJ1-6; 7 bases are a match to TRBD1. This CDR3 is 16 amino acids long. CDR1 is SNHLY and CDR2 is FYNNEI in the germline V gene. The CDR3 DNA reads TGTGCCAGCAGTGAGATAAGACAGGGACTTAATTCACCCCTCCGCTTT. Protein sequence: CASSEIRQGLNSPLRF.

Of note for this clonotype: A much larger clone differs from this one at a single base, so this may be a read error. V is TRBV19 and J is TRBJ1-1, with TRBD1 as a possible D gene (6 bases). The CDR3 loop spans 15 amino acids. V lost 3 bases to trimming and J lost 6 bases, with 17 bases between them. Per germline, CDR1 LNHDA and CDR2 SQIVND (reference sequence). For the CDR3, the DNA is TGTGCCAGTAGTATCGCGTTTGCGGCAGGGGCTGAAGCTTTCTTT. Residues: CASSIAFAAGAEAFF. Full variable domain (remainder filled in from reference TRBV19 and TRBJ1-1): DGGITQSPKYLFRKEGQNVTLSCEQNLNHDAMYWYRQDPGQGLRLIYYSQIVNDFQKGDIAEGYSVSREKKESFPLTVTSAQKNPTAFYLCASSIAFAAGAEAFFGQGTRLTVV.

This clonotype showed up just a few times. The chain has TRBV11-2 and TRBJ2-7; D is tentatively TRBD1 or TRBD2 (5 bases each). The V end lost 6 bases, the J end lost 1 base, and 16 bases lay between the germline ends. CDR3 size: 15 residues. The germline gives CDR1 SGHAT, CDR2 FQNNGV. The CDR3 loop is CASRNGGRVSYEQYF. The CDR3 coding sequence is TGTGCCAGCAGGAATGGGGGTAGGGTTTCCTACGAGCAGTACTTC.

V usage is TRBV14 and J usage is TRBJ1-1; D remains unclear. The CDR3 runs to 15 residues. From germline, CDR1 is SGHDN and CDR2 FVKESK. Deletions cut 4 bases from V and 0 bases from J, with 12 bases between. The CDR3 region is CASSRHPVMNTEAFF. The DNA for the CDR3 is TGTGCCAGCAGCCGCCATCCCGTGATGAACACTGAAGCTTTCTTT.

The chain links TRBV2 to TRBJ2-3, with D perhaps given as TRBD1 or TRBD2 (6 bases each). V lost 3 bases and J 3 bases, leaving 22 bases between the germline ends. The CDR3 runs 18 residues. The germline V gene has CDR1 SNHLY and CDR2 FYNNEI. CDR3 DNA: TGTGCCAGCAGTGACCCCGGGGGCCGACCTTTTCAAACAGATACGCAGTATTTT. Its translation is CASSDPGGRPFQTDTQYF.

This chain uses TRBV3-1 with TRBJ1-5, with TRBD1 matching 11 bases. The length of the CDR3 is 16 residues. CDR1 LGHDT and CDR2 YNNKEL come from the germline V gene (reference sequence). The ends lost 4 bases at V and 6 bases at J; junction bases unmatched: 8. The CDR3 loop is CASSRSDRGQRQPQHF. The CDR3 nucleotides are TGTGCCAGCAGCCGTTCGGACAGGGGGCAACGTCAGCCCCAGCATTTT.

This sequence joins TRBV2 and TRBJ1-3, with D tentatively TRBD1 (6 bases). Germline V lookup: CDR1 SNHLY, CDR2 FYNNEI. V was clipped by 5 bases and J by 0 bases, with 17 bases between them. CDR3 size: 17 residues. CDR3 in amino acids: CASSRGSQGFSGNTIYF. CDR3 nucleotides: TGTGCCAGCAGTAGGGGGTCTCAGGGCTTCTCTGGAAACACCATATATTTT.

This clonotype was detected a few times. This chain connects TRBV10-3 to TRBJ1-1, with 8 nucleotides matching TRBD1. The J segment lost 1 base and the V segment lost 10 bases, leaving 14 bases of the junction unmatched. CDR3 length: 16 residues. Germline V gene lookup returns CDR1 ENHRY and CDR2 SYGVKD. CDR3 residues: CASRLGQGSRNTEAFF. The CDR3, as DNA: TGTGCCAGCAGACTAGGACAGGGCAGCAGGAACACTGAAGCTTTCTTT.

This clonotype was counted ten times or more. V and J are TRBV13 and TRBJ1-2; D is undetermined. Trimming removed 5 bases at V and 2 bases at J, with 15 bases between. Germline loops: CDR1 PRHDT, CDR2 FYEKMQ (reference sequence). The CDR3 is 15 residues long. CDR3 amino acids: CASSLQSSNNYGYTF. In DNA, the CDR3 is TGTGCCAGCAGCCTCCAATCCAGCAACAACTATGGCTACACCTTC.

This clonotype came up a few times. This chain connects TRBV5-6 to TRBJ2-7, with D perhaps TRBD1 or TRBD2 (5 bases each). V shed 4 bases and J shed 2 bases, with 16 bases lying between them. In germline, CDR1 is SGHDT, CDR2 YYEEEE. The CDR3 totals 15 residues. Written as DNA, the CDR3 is TGTGCCAGCAGCCAATCCGGGACGAGAACCTACGAGCAGTACTTC. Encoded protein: CASSQSGTRTYEQYF.

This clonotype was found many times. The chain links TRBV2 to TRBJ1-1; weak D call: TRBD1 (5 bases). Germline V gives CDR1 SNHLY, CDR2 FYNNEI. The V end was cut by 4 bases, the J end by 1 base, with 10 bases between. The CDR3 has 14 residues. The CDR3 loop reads CASSGDRTNTEAFF. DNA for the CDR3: TGTGCCAGCAGTGGAGACAGAACGAACACTGAAGCTTTCTTT.

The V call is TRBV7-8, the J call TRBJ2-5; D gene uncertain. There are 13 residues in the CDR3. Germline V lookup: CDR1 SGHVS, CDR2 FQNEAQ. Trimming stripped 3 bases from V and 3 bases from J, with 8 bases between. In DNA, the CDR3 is TGTGCCAGCAGCTTGGGCAGGAAAGAGACCCAGTACTTC. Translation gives CASSLGRKETQYF.

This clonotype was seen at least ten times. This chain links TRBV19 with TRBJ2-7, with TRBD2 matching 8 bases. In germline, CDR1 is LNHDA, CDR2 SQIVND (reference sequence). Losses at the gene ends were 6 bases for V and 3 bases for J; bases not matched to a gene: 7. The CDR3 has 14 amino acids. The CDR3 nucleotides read TGTGCCAGTAGCGCGGGACTAGTTTTCTACGAGCAGTACTTC. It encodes CASSAGLVFYEQYF.

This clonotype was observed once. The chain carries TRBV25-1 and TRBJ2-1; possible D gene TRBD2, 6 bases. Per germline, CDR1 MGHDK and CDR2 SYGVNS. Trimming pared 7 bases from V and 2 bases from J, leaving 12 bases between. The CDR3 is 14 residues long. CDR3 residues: CASIGGITYNEQFF. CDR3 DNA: TGTGCCAGCATCGGCGGGATTACCTACAATGAGCAGTTCTTC.

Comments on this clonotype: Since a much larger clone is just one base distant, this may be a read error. The CDR3 nucleotides read TGCAGTGCTGATATAATTAGCGGGAGGGCCTACGAGCAGTACTTC. Amino acids: CSADIISGRAYEQYF. The chain recombines TRBV20-1 with TRBJ2-7; 11 nucleotides align to TRBD2. Trimming cost V 5 bases and J 2 bases; bases outside gene matches: 8. Germline V lookup: CDR1 DFQATT, CDR2 SNEGSKA (reference sequence). This CDR3 contains 15 residues.

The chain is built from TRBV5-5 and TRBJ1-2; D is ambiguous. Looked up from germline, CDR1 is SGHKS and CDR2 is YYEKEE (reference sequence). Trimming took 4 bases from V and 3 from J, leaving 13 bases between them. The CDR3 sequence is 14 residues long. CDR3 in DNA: TGTGCCAGCAGCCCGGAGACCGCGGACTATGGCTACACCTTC. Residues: CASSPETADYGYTF.